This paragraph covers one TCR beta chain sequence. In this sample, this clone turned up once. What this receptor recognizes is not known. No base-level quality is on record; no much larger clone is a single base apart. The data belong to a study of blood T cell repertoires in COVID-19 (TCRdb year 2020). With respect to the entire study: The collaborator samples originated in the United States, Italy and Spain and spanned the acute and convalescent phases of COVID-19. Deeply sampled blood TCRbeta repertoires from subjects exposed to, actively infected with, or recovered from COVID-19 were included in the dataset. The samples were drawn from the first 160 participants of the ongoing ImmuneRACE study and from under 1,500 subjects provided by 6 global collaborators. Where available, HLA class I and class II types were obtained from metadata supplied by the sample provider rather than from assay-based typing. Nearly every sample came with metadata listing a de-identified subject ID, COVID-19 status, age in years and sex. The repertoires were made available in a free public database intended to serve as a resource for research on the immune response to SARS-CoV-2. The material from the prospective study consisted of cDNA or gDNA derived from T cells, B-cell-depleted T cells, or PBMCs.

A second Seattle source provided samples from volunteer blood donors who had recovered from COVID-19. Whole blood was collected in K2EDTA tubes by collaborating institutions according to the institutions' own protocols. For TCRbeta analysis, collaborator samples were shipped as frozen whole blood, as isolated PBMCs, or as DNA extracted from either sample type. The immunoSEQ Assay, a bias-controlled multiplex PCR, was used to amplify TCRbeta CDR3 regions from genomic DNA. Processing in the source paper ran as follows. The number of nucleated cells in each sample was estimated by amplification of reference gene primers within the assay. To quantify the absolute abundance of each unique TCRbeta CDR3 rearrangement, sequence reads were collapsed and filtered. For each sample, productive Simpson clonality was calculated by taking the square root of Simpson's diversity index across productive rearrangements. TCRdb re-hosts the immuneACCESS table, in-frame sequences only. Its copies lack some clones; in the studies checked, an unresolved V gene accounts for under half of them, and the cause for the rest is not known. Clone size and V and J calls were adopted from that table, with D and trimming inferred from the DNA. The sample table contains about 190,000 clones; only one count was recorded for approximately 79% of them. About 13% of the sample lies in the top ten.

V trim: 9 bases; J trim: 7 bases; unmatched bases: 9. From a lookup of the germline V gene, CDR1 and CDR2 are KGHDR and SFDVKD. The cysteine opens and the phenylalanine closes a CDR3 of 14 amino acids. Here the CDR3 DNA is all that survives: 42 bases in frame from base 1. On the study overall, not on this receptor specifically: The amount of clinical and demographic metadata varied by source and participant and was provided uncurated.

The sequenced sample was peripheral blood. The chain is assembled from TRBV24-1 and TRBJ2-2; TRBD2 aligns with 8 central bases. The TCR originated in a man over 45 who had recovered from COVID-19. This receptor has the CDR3 CATRAGGAIGELFF. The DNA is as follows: TGTGCCACCCGTGCGGGGGGCGCGATCGGGGAGCTGTTTTTT.